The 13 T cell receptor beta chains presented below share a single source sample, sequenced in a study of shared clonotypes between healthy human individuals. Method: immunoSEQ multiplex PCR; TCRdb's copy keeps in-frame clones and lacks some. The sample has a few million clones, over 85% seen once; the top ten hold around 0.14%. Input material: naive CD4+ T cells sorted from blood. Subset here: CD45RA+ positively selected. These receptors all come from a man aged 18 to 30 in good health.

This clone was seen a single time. The CDR3 sequence: CASSSGQGAQETQYF. CDR3 bases: TGTGCCAGCAGCTCGGGACAGGGGGCCCAAGAGACCCAGTACTTC. V usage is TRBV11-2 and J usage is TRBJ2-5, with 12 positions matching TRBD1. CDR1 and CDR2 (germline): SGHAT, FQNNGV. The V segment lost 4 bases and the J segment 1 base; nucleotides outside the gene matches: 1. The CDR3 spans 15 residues.

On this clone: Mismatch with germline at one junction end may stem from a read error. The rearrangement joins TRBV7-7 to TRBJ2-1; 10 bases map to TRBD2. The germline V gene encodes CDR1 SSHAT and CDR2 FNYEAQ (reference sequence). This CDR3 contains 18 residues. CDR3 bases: TGTGCTAGCAGCTTAAGTAGCGGGGGGCCGAGCTCCTACAATGAGCAGTTCTTC. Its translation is CASSLSSGGPSSYNEQFF.

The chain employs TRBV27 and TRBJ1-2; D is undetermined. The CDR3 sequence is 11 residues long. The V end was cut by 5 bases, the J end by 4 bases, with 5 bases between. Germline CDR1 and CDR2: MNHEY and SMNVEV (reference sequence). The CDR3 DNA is TGTGCCAGCAGTGGCCCCTATGGCTACACCTTC. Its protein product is CASSGPYGYTF.

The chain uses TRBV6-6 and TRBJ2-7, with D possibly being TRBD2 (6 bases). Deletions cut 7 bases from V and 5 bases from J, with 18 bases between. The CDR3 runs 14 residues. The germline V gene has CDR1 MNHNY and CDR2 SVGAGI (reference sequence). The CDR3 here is CASNIRGFLDEQYF. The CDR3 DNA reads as TGTGCCAGCAACATCCGGGGGTTCCTTGACGAGCAGTACTTC.

The CDR3 DNA reads as TGTGCCAGCAGTAGATCCGGGACTAGCGGGGGCGAGCAGTACTTC. Translated: CASSRSGTSGGEQYF. This sequence joins TRBV6-6 and TRBJ2-7; 14 nucleotides line up with TRBD2. Germline V gives CDR1 MNHNY, CDR2 SVGAGI (reference sequence). The ends lost 5 bases at V and 6 bases at J; junction bases unmatched: 6. The CDR3 contains 15 residues.

CDR3 loop: CASSPRDSRSEQYF. Here the CDR3 DNA reads TGTGCCAGCAGCCCCCGGGACAGTAGGTCCGAGCAGTACTTC. The chain employs TRBV9 and TRBJ2-7, with TRBD1 matching over 7 bases. Germline V gene lookup returns CDR1 SGDLS and CDR2 YYNGEE. The CDR3 length is 14 residues. J was trimmed by 6 bases and V by 4 bases; bases with no gene match: 10.

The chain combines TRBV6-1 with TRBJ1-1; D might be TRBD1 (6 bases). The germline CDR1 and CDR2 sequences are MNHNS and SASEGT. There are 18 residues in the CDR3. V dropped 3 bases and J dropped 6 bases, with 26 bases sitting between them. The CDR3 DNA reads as TGTGCCAGCAGTGAGGGCATACATTCTTGGGGGGCGAAGTCTGAAGCTTTCTTT. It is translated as CASSEGIHSWGAKSEAFF.

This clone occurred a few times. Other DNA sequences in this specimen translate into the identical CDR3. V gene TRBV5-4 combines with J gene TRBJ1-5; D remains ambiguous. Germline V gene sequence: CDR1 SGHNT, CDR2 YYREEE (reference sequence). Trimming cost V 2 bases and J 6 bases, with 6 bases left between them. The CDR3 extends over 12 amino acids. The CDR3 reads CASSLAGQPQHF. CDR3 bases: TGTGCCAGCAGCTTAGCCGGTCAGCCCCAGCATTTT.

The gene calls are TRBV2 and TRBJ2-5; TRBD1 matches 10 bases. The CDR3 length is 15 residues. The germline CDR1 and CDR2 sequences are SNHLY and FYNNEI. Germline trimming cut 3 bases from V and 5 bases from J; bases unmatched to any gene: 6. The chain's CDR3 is CASSDGGQGRETQYF. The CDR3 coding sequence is TGTGCCAGCAGTGATGGGGGACAGGGGAGGGAGACCCAGTACTTC.

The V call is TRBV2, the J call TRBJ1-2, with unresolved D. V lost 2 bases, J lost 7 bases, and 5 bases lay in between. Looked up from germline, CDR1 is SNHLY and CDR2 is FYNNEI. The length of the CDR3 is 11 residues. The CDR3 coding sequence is TGTGCCAGCAGTGAACGCGGTGGCTACACCTTC. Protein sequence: CASSERGGYTF.

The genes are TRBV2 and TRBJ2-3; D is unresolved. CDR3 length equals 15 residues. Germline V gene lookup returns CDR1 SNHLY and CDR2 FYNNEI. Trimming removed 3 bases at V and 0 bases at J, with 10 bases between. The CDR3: CASSDPGFSTDTQYF. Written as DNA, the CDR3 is TGTGCCAGCAGTGACCCAGGCTTTAGCACAGATACGCAGTATTTT. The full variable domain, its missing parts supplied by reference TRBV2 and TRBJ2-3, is EPEVTQTPSHQVTQMGQEVILRCVPISNHLYFYWYRQILGQKVEFLVSFYNNEISEKSEIFDDQFSVERPDGSNFTLKIRSTKLEDSAMYFCASSDPGFSTDTQYFGPGTRLTVL.

The chain's CDR3 is CASSLGSGTGYEKLFF. CDR3 nucleotides: TGTGCCAGCAGCTTGGGTTCCGGGACAGGGTACGAAAAACTGTTTTTT. The chain uses TRBV5-6 and TRBJ1-4, with 9 bases identical to TRBD1. CDR3 size: 16 residues. The junction had 8 bases not matched to a gene; V was cut back by 0 bases and J by 8 bases. Germline-derived CDR1 and CDR2 are SGHDT and YYEEEE.

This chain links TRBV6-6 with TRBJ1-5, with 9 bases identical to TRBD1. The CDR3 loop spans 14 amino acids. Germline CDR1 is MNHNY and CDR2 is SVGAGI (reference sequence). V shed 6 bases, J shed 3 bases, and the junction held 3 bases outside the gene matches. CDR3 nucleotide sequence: TGTGCCAGCAGCACAGGGGGCATCAATCAGCCCCAGCATTTT. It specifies CASSTGGINQPQHF.